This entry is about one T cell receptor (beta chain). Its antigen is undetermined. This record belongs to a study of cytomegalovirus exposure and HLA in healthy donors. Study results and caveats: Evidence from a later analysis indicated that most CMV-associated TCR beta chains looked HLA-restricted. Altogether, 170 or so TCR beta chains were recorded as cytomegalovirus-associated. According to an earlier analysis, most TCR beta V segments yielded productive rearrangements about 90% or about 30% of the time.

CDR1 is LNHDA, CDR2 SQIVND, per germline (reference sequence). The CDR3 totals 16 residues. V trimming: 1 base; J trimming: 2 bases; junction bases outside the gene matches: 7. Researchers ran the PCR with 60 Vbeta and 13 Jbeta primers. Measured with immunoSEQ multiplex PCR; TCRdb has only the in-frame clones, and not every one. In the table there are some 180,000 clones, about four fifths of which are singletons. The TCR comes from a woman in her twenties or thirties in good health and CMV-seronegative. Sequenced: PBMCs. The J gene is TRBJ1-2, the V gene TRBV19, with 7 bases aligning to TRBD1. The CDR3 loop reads CASSIGGPGQNYGYTF. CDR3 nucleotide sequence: TGTGCCAGTAGTATAGGAGGGCCGGGACAGAACTATGGCTACACCTTC.